This passage covers 10 T cell receptor beta chains from one sample sequenced in a study of tumor and adjacent non-tumor tissue in lung cancer. No cell sorting was done before RNA was extracted from the tissue. A modified ARM-PCR protocol with three rounds of nested PCR amplified TCRbeta. TCRdb ran MiXCR on the multiplex PCR reads and lists one entry per CDR3 protein. The repertoire consists of about 200,000 distinct CDR3 sequences, with roughly 70% occurring once and the leading ten covering under 30%. Sequencing was performed on lung tumor tissue. The receptors were gathered from a man aged 55 to 70 with non-small cell lung cancer.

With regard to this clonotype: The junction and the germline gene differ at one end; a read error may be behind it. This chain joins TRBV7-3 and TRBJ1-1; weak D call: TRBD1 (6 bases). CDR3 size: 16 residues. From germline, CDR1 is SGHTA and CDR2 FQGTGA. The CDR3 here is CASSSGGAGRRTEAIF. CDR3 bases: TGTGCCAGCAGCTCCGGGGGCGCCGGACGGAGAACTGAAGCTATCTTT.

Worth noting for this clonotype: This clone may be a read error of a much larger clone one base away. The V call is TRBV11-3, the J call TRBJ2-5; tentatively, D is TRBD1 or TRBD2 (5 bases each). The length of the CDR3 is 13 residues. The germline V and J ends were trimmed by 2 bases and 3 bases, with 7 bases remaining between them. Germline lookup yields CDR1 SGHNT and CDR2 YENEEA. Written as DNA, the CDR3 is TGTGCCAGCAGCTTATTGGGGGAAGAGACCCAGTACTTC. This encodes CASSLLGEETQYF. The entire variable domain, with the rest obtained from reference TRBV11-3 and TRBJ2-5, is as follows: EAGVVQSPRYKIIEKKQPVAFWCNPISGHNTLYWYLQNLGQGPELLIRYENEEAVDDSQLPKDRFSAERLKGVDSTLKIQPAELGDSAVYLCASSLLGEETQYFGPGTRLLVL.

This clonotype was seen once. This chain joins TRBV14 and TRBJ1-2; the D is unclear. In germline, CDR1 is SGHDN, CDR2 FVKESK. This CDR3 is 13 amino acids long. V gave up 1 base and J gave up 4 bases, with 7 bases separating them. The CDR3 spells CASSQGWSYGYTF. CDR3 DNA: TGTGCCAGCAGCCAAGGATGGAGCTATGGCTACACCTTC.

V is TRBV5-4 and J is TRBJ1-6, with D perhaps matching TRBD1 (5 bases). This CDR3 is 15 amino acids long. Trimming left V 0 bases short and J 7 bases short, with 11 bases between. The germline CDR1 and CDR2 sequences are SGHNT and YYREEE (reference sequence). The CDR3 nucleotides read TGTGCCAGCAGCTTGGCTTCAGGGAAGAATTCACCCCTCCACTTT. Its translation: CASSLASGKNSPLHF. Filled out from reference TRBV5-4 and TRBJ1-6, the complete variable domain reads ETGVTQSPTHLIKTRGQQVTLRCSSQSGHNTVSWYQQALGQGPQFIFQYYREEENGRGNFPPRFSGLQFPNYSSELNVNALELDDSALYLCASSLASGKNSPLHFGNGTRLTVT.

This clonotype was counted many times. This chain links TRBV20-1 with TRBJ2-3; tentative D call: TRBD2 (6 bases). Germline assignment: CDR1 DFQATT and CDR2 SNEGSKA (reference sequence). The CDR3 contains 15 residues. Trimming left V 3 bases short and J 0 bases short, with 13 bases between. The CDR3 loop reads CSARGGTSSTDTQYF. The CDR3 DNA is TGCAGTGCTAGGGGGGGAACCTCTAGCACAGATACGCAGTATTTT.

As concerns this clonotype: The CDR3 end shows no conserved phenylalanine or tryptophan, and so a read error is likely. CDR3 DNA sequence: TGTGCCAGCAGCACAAGCGGGGGCTACACCGGGGAGCTGTTTATT. Residues: CASSTSGGYTGELFI. This chain joins TRBV28 and TRBJ2-2, with 8 bases matching TRBD2. The CDR3 is made up of 15 amino acids. Germline assignment: CDR1 MDHEN and CDR2 SYDVKM. The ends lost 6 bases at V and 3 bases at J; junction bases unmatched: 6.

The rearrangement links TRBV29-1 to TRBJ2-2; D gene uncertain. Germline-derived CDR1 and CDR2 are SQVTM and ANQGSEA. CDR3 length: 14 amino acids. CDR3 sequence: CNLDGQENTGELFF. The CDR3 DNA follows: TGCAACCTTGACGGCCAGGAAAACACCGGGGAGCTGTTTTTT.

A note on this clonotype: At one of its ends the junction is not consistent with the germline gene, which may arise from a read error. This chain joins TRBV14 and TRBJ1-1; D is perhaps TRBD1 (6 bases). The CDR3 extends over 15 amino acids. The germline V gene encodes CDR1 SGHDN and CDR2 FVKESK. Written as DNA, the CDR3 is TGTGCCAACAGCCCCGCAGGGGTGTCTGGTACTGAAGCTTTCTTT. It codes for CANSPAGVSGTEAFF.

Concerning this clonotype itself: Sequence at one end of the junction differs from germline and may be a read error. This sequence joins TRBV12-3 or TRBV12-4 and TRBJ2-3; 10 nucleotides match TRBD2. The CDR3 spans 16 residues. CDR3: CASSAQPSGSTDKQYF. The CDR3 DNA sequence: TGTGCCAGCAGCGCACAGCCTAGCGGGAGCACAGATAAGCAGTATTTT.

The chain employs TRBV7-2 and TRBJ2-5; no definite D call. Germline values: CDR1 SGHTA, CDR2 FQGNSA. Trimming took 2 bases from V and 2 from J, leaving 12 bases between them. This CDR3 contains 15 residues. CDR3 region: CASSLLGTLQETQYF. In DNA form, the CDR3 reads TGTGCCAGCAGCTTACTCGGCACACTACAAGAGACCCAGTACTTC. The full variable domain, completed using reference TRBV7-2 and TRBJ2-5, is GAGVSQSPSNKVTEKGKDVELRCDPISGHTALYWYRQSLGQGLEFLIYFQGNSAPDKSGLPSDRFSAERTGGSVSTLTIQRTQQEDSAVYLCASSLLGTLQETQYFGPGTRLLVL.